This section outlines one TCR beta chain sequence together with its context. Its antigen is unknown. Full-length variable regions came from constant-region reverse primers plus semi-nested Nested Universal Primer A PCR. TCRdb recomputed calls from the 5' RACE reads with MiXCR, one row per CDR3 protein. The repertoire holds 7,100 or so distinct CDR3 sequences, with approximately 70% as singletons. The CDR3 loop spans 14 amino acids. V trimming: 6 bases; J trimming: 1 base; junction bases outside the gene matches: 3. Treg sorting used a CD4+CD25+CD127-/low gate. General study findings and limits: The larger cohort examined one V-J beta rearrangement, not whole repertoires. Tumor memory CD4+ T cell TCR gene usage clustered with blood and lymph node memory CD4+ cells and lymph node naive CD4+ cells. Tumor-infiltrating Treg TCR alpha and beta sequences overlapped most with tumor naive CD4+ T cells, then blood naive.

The chain links TRBV12-3 or TRBV12-4 to TRBJ2-3, with 8 bases identical to TRBD2. The receptor was isolated from a female donor with breast cancer. The sequencing input was tumor-infiltrating Tregs sorted from the breast tumor. In DNA, the CDR3 is TGTGCCAGCAGAAGTAGCGGGGGCACAGATACGCAGTATTTT. This codes for CASRSSGGTDTQYF.